What follows are 10 T cell receptor beta chains derived from one specimen sequenced in a study of T-cell reconstitution after alpha-beta-depleted transplantation in children. TCRbeta library preparation incorporated unique molecular identifiers. TCRdb reprocessed the PCR reads with MiXCR, giving one entry per CDR3 protein. The table has 400,000 to 550,000 distinct CDR3 sequences, 10% to 13% seen once; the top ten hold just over 2%. The specimen comprised PBMCs, sampled before TCRalphabeta/CD19-depleted stem cell transplant. The receptors originated from a child aged 2 to 15 with inherited bone marrow failure, due to receive a stem cell transplant.

This clonotype has ten or more counts. J is TRBJ2-4 and V is TRBV7-9; 7 nucleotides match TRBD1. V lost 3 bases to trimming and J lost 2 bases; unmatched junction nucleotides: 4. CDR3 length: 15 residues. CDR1 is SEHNR, CDR2 FQNEAQ, per germline (reference sequence). Here the CDR3 DNA reads TGTGCCAGCAGCTTCCTGACAGGGACCAAAAACATTCAGTACTTC. It is translated as CASSFLTGTKNIQYF.

For this clonotype: A much larger clone differs by one base, so this may be a read error. V and J are TRBV5-1 and TRBJ2-1; 7 bases line up with TRBD2. Per germline, CDR1 SGHRS and CDR2 YFSETQ. The CDR3 spans 16 residues. Trimming removed 3 bases from V and 6 bases from J; junction bases left unmatched: 12. This CDR3 reads CASSSREWRESNEQFF. The CDR3 DNA sequence: TGCGCCAGCAGCTCTCGGGAATGGCGGGAGAGCAATGAGCAGTTCTTC.

The chain couples TRBV30 to TRBJ1-1; D is unresolved. Germline CDR1 GTSNPN, CDR2 SVGIG (reference sequence). There are 13 residues in the CDR3. Deletions cut 1 base from V and 5 bases from J, with 11 bases between. CDR3 amino acids: CAWSDWRETEAFF. DNA of the CDR3: TGTGCCTGGAGTGATTGGAGGGAGACTGAAGCTTTCTTT. Supplemented by reference TRBV30 and TRBJ1-1, the full variable domain reads SQTIHQWPATLVQPVGSPLSLECTVEGTSNPNLYWYRQAAGRGLQLLFYSVGIGQISSEVPQNLSASRPQDRQFILSSKKLLLSDSGFYLCAWSDWRETEAFFGQGTRLTVV.

This clonotype was detected a few times. The chain couples TRBV7-9 to TRBJ1-2; D unresolved. The CDR3 is 15 residues long. The germline gives CDR1 SEHNR, CDR2 FQNEAQ (reference sequence). The V and J ends lost 2 bases and 4 bases respectively, with 14 bases between them. The CDR3 here is CASSLRGEIVYGYTF. The CDR3 DNA is TGTGCCAGCAGCTTACGCGGGGAAATTGTCTATGGCTACACCTTC.

At least ten counts were recorded for this clonotype. The gene calls are TRBV7-9 and TRBJ2-2; the D gene is possibly TRBD2 (5 bases). The germline V gene has CDR1 SEHNR and CDR2 FQNEAQ (reference sequence). Trimming left V 7 bases short and J 5 bases short, with 11 bases between. CDR3 length: 13 amino acids. This CDR3 reads CASTRGPTGELFF. DNA for the CDR3: TGTGCCAGCACCCGCGGGCCTACCGGGGAGCTGTTTTTT.

This clonotype showed up many times. V usage is TRBV20-1 and J usage is TRBJ2-7; TRBD1 agrees at 8 bases. The CDR3 runs to 15 residues. Losses at the gene ends were 2 bases for V and 1 base for J; bases not matched to a gene: 7. Germline V gene sequence: CDR1 DFQATT, CDR2 SNEGSKA (reference sequence). The CDR3 sequence is CSARPDRVGSYEQYF. DNA of the CDR3: TGCAGTGCTAGACCGGACAGGGTAGGGTCCTACGAGCAGTACTTC.

The chain has TRBV5-4 and TRBJ2-7; TRBD2 matches at 7 bases. The ends lost 7 bases at V and 0 bases at J; junction bases unmatched: 10. The CDR3 totals 15 residues. Germline V CDR1 and CDR2: SGHNT, YYREEE (reference sequence). The CDR3 DNA reads TGTGCCAGCGGTTGGGCGGGAGCGAGCTCCTACGAGCAGTACTTC. Protein sequence: CASGWAGASSYEQYF.

This clonotype was found a few times. The chain links TRBV3-1 to TRBJ2-7; TRBD2 agrees at 7 bases. The CDR3 contains 15 residues. CDR1 is LGHDT, CDR2 YNNKEL, per germline (reference sequence). The trim removed 1 base at V and 2 bases at J, leaving 5 bases unmatched. In nucleotides, the CDR3 is TGTGCCAGCAGCCAAGTCATAGCGGGCCCCTACGAGCAGTACTTC. It specifies CASSQVIAGPYEQYF.

This clonotype was seen repeatedly, ten times or more. The chain links TRBV27 to TRBJ2-5; no clear D. Trimming removed 3 bases from V and 0 bases from J, with 8 bases in between. The germline gives CDR1 MNHEY, CDR2 SMNVEV (reference sequence). The CDR3 is 14 residues long. This chain's CDR3 is CASSLKLNQETQYF. Written as DNA, the CDR3 is TGTGCCAGCAGTTTGAAGCTGAACCAAGAGACCCAGTACTTC.

As for this clonotype: A much more abundant neighbour one base away suggests this may be a read error. This chain joins TRBV4-2 and TRBJ2-5; D unresolved. The germline V gene has CDR1 LGHNA and CDR2 YNFKEQ. CDR3 length: 15 residues. V was shortened by 5 bases and J by 1 base, with 14 bases between the two germline ends. The CDR3 DNA follows: TGTGCCAGCAGCGATGGTGCAATTCTCCAAGAGACCCAGTACTTC. This sequence encodes CASSDGAILQETQYF.